Each of the 3 T cell receptor beta chains below was sequenced from the same sample in a study of cytomegalovirus exposure and HLA in healthy donors. Use of 60 Vbeta and 13 Jbeta primers characterized the PCR. Repertoires were generated with immunoSEQ multiplex PCR, while TCRdb's copy carries only in-frame clones and drops some. The repertoire holds 90,000 to 120,000 clones, with roughly 76% as singletons. Material: PBMCs. The receptors here all came from a young man in good health and CMV-seronegative.

The chain uses TRBV5-1 and TRBJ2-5; D gene uncertain. CDR3 length: 12 amino acids. Germline lookup yields CDR1 SGHRS and CDR2 YFSETQ. The V end was cut by 0 bases, the J end by 5 bases, with 5 bases between. The CDR3 nucleotides are TGCGCCAGCAGCTTGGCCGGGGAGACCCAGTACTTC. Its protein product is CASSLAGETQYF.

The rearrangement uses TRBV9 and TRBJ1-1, with 8 bases identical to TRBD1. The junction had 5 bases not matched to a gene; V was cut back by 3 bases and J by 1 base. In germline, CDR1 is SGDLS, CDR2 YYNGEE. CDR3 size: 15 residues. The CDR3: CASSGTGGWNTEAFF. In nucleotides, the CDR3 is TGTGCCAGCAGCGGAACAGGGGGGTGGAACACTGAAGCTTTCTTT.

V and J are TRBV12-5 and TRBJ1-2, with 8 bases that match TRBD1. The V and J ends lost 3 bases and 3 bases, in that order; junction bases with no gene match: 18. Germline V gene lookup returns CDR1 LGHNT and CDR2 FRNRAP. The CDR3 loop spans 19 amino acids. CDR3 in amino acids: CASGFEDDRGRAQDYGYTF. The DNA for the CDR3 is TGTGCTAGTGGTTTCGAGGATGACAGGGGCCGTGCCCAAGACTATGGCTACACCTTC.